The rows below give T cell receptor beta chains drawn from one sample of a study of T cells in Graves' hyperthyroidism and ophthalmopathy. Using its own MiXCR run on the multiplex PCR reads, TCRdb lists one record per CDR3 protein. The repertoire includes more than 300,000 distinct CDR3 sequences, approximately 15% of them detected once, and roughly a fifth sits in the top ten. The sequencing sample was made of blood. The receptors here all came from a woman in her twenties or thirties with Graves' ophthalmopathy. CDR3s include the opening cysteine and the closing phenylalanine or tryptophan. D genes are given only for firm matches. Expanded clones are given a class, and other clones once, few, many or no size at all.

CDR3aa: CAWSDGGGASDTQYF; CDR3nt: TGTGCCTGGAGTGATGGCGGGGGGGCCTCAGATACGCAGTATTTT; abundance: many; j_gene: TRBJ2-3; v_gene: TRBV30; d_gene: TRBD2
CDR3aa: CASSFTWGLSTDTQYF; CDR3nt: TGTGCCAGCAGTTTTACCTGGGGGCTGAGCACAGATACGCAGTATTTT; abundance: many; j_gene: TRBJ2-3; v_gene: TRBV12-3/TRBV12-4; d_gene: -
CDR3aa: CASSRDSNYEQYF; CDR3nt: TGTGCCAGCAGCAGGGACAGTAACTACGAGCAGTACTTC; abundance: many; j_gene: TRBJ2-7; v_gene: TRBV11-2; d_gene: TRBD1
CDR3aa: CASSLELGGSYNEQFF; CDR3nt: TGTGCCAGCAGCTTAGAATTGGGGGGATCCTACAATGAGCAGTTCTTC; abundance: many; j_gene: TRBJ2-1; v_gene: TRBV11-2; d_gene: -
CDR3aa: CASSQLDTEAFF; CDR3nt: TGTGCCAGCAGCCAATTGGACACTGAAGCTTTCTTT; abundance: many; j_gene: TRBJ1-1; v_gene: TRBV2; d_gene: -
CDR3aa: CASSPSPKGWSSYEQYF; CDR3nt: TGTGCCAGCAGCCCTAGCCCCAAGGGATGGAGCTCCTACGAGCAGTACTTC; abundance: few; j_gene: TRBJ2-7; v_gene: TRBV9; d_gene: -
CDR3aa: CASSLVTSPNEKLFF; CDR3nt: TGTGCCAGCAGCTTAGTGACTAGTCCGAATGAAAAACTGTTTTTT; abundance: few; j_gene: TRBJ1-4; v_gene: TRBV7-2; d_gene: -
CDR3aa: CASSDSVGLGGYGYTF; CDR3nt: TGCGCCAGCAGTGATTCGGTCGGACTCGGTGGCTATGGCTACACCTTC; abundance: -; j_gene: TRBJ1-2; v_gene: TRBV10-2; d_gene: -
CDR3aa: CSARPLARSSYNEQFF; CDR3nt: TGCAGTGCTAGGCCCCTAGCGAGGAGCTCCTACAATGAGCAGTTCTTC; abundance: many; j_gene: TRBJ2-1; v_gene: TRBV20-1; d_gene: -
CDR3aa: CASSPGAGSWGNQPQHF; CDR3nt: TGTGCCAGCAGTCCAGGGGCGGGATCATGGGGCAATCAGCCCCAGCATTTT; abundance: few; j_gene: TRBJ1-5; v_gene: TRBV2; d_gene: -
CDR3aa: CASSYPQAGGDSNQPQHF; CDR3nt: TGTGCCAGCAGTTACCCCCAGGCAGGAGGTGACAGCAATCAGCCCCAGCATTTT; abundance: many; j_gene: TRBJ1-5; v_gene: TRBV6-5; d_gene: -
CDR3aa: CASSLRQGVYYGYTF; CDR3nt: TGTGCCAGCAGTTTGCGACAGGGTGTATACTATGGCTACACCTTC; abundance: many; j_gene: TRBJ1-2; v_gene: TRBV27; d_gene: TRBD1
CDR3aa: CANSTWRQGGETQYF; CDR3nt: TGTGCCAACAGCACATGGAGACAGGGCGGTGAGACCCAGTACTTC; abundance: many; j_gene: TRBJ2-5; v_gene: TRBV11-1; d_gene: TRBD1
CDR3aa: CASSAEGTPNQPQHF; CDR3nt: TGCGCCAGCAGCGCAGAGGGGACCCCCAATCAGCCCCAGCATTTT; abundance: many; j_gene: TRBJ1-5; v_gene: TRBV5-1; d_gene: -
CDR3aa: CASSLYGYSNQPQHF; CDR3nt: TGTGCCAGCAGCTTGTACGGGTACTCCAATCAGCCCCAGCATTTT; abundance: many; j_gene: TRBJ1-5; v_gene: TRBV5-6; d_gene: -
CDR3aa: CASSLRTGANTGELFF; CDR3nt: TGTGCCAGCAGCTTGCGGACGGGAGCGAACACCGGGGAGCTGTTTTTT; abundance: many; j_gene: TRBJ2-2; v_gene: TRBV7-8; d_gene: -
CDR3aa: CASSNYRDSEQYF; CDR3nt: TGTGCCAGCAGCAATTACAGGGACAGCGAGCAGTACTTC; abundance: many; j_gene: TRBJ2-7; v_gene: TRBV7-2; d_gene: TRBD1
CDR3aa: CASSVPTHSGGTDTQYF; CDR3nt: TGTGCCAGCAGCGTACCCACCCATAGCGGGGGCACAGATACGCAGTATTTT; abundance: many; j_gene: TRBJ2-3; v_gene: TRBV9; d_gene: TRBD2
CDR3aa: CASSPSTSGTDTQYF; CDR3nt: TGTGCCAGCAGTCCCTCGACTAGCGGCACAGATACGCAGTATTTT; abundance: many; j_gene: TRBJ2-3; v_gene: TRBV6-1; d_gene: TRBD2
CDR3aa: CASSQKPLGVSSGNTIYF; CDR3nt: TGTGCCAGCAGCCAAAAACCTCTCGGCGTAAGCTCTGGAAACACCATATATTTT; abundance: -; j_gene: TRBJ1-3; v_gene: TRBV3-1; d_gene: -
CDR3aa: CAGGTGTAPLHF; CDR3nt: TGCGCCGGGGGGACAGGGACTGCCCCCCTCCACTTT; abundance: -; j_gene: TRBJ1-6; v_gene: TRBV4-1; d_gene: TRBD1
CDR3aa: CASSLLRDRDSYGYTF; CDR3nt: TGTGCCAGCAGCCTCCTCCGGGACAGGGATTCATATGGCTACACCTTC; abundance: many; j_gene: TRBJ1-2; v_gene: TRBV3-1; d_gene: TRBD1
CDR3aa: CSADSVGEQYF; CDR3nt: TGCAGTGCGGACAGCGTTGGGGAGCAGTACTTC; abundance: -; j_gene: TRBJ2-7; v_gene: TRBV20-1; d_gene: -
CDR3aa: CASSQDSDIYEQYF; CDR3nt: TGTGCCAGCAGCCAAGATAGTGACATCTACGAGCAGTACTTC; abundance: many; j_gene: TRBJ2-7; v_gene: TRBV4-2; d_gene: -
CDR3aa: CASSYRSTKAEQFF; CDR3nt: TGTGCCAGCAGTTACAGGTCGACAAAGGCTGAGCAGTTCTTC; abundance: many; j_gene: TRBJ2-1; v_gene: TRBV6-2/TRBV6-3; d_gene: -
CDR3aa: CASRNGGVNDGYTF; CDR3nt: TGTGCCAGCAGGAACGGTGGTGTGAATGATGGCTACACCTTC; abundance: many; j_gene: TRBJ1-2; v_gene: TRBV28; d_gene: -
CDR3aa: CASAKDTSYNEQFF; CDR3nt: TGTGCTAGTGCTAAGGACACCTCCTACAATGAGCAGTTCTTC; abundance: many; j_gene: TRBJ2-1; v_gene: TRBV12-5; d_gene: -
CDR3aa: CASSKGTSATYNEQFF; CDR3nt: TGTGCCAGCAGCAAAGGGACTAGCGCGACCTACAATGAGCAGTTCTTC; abundance: many; j_gene: TRBJ2-1; v_gene: TRBV5-5; d_gene: TRBD2
CDR3aa: CSARPPDGYTF; CDR3nt: TGCAGTGCTAGACCTCCGGATGGCTACACCTTC; abundance: many; j_gene: TRBJ1-2; v_gene: TRBV20-1; d_gene: -
CDR3aa: CASRTPGGNTEAFF; CDR3nt: TGTGCCAGCAGAACACCCGGAGGGAACACTGAAGCTTTCTTT; abundance: many; j_gene: TRBJ1-1; v_gene: TRBV3-1; d_gene: -
CDR3aa: CASSPSGTPRAKNIQYF; CDR3nt: TGCGCCAGCAGCCCGAGTGGGACTCCGCGGGCCAAAAACATTCAGTACTTC; abundance: few; j_gene: TRBJ2-4; v_gene: TRBV4-1; d_gene: -
CDR3aa: CASSSTGNNREQYF; CDR3nt: TGTGCCAGCAGTTCAACCGGGAATAACCGGGAGCAGTACTTC; abundance: many; j_gene: TRBJ2-7; v_gene: TRBV28; d_gene: -
CDR3aa: CATSRDRSHGSNQPQHF; CDR3nt: TGTGCCACCAGCAGAGATCGAAGTCACGGCAGCAATCAGCCCCAGCATTTT; abundance: many; j_gene: TRBJ1-5; v_gene: TRBV15; d_gene: -
CDR3aa: CASKGPRGVETQYF; CDR3nt: TGTGCCAGCAAAGGGCCGAGGGGCGTAGAGACCCAGTACTTC; abundance: -; j_gene: TRBJ2-5; v_gene: TRBV28; d_gene: -
CDR3aa: CASSLAIPPNEQFF; CDR3nt: TGTGCCAGCAGCTTAGCGATCCCCCCCAATGAGCAGTTCTTC; abundance: many; j_gene: TRBJ2-1; v_gene: TRBV7-9; d_gene: -
CDR3aa: CASSLGGLRNEQYF; CDR3nt: TGCGCCAGCAGCTTGGGTGGGTTGCGAAACGAGCAGTACTTC; abundance: -; j_gene: TRBJ2-7; v_gene: TRBV5-1; d_gene: -
CDR3aa: CASSWGLAGGYNEQFF; CDR3nt: TGTGCCAGCAGCTGGGGACTAGCGGGGGGGTACAATGAGCAGTTCTTC; abundance: many; j_gene: TRBJ2-1; v_gene: TRBV12-3/TRBV12-4; d_gene: TRBD2
CDR3aa: CASSLQGATYNEQFF; CDR3nt: TGTGCCAGCAGCTTACAGGGGGCTACCTACAATGAGCAGTTCTTC; abundance: -; j_gene: TRBJ2-1; v_gene: TRBV11-2; d_gene: TRBD1
CDR3aa: CASSLPGQGSSGYTF; CDR3nt: TGCGCCAGCAGCTTACCCGGACAGGGGAGTAGTGGCTACACCTTC; abundance: many; j_gene: TRBJ1-2; v_gene: TRBV5-1; d_gene: TRBD1
CDR3aa: CASSHFSGTNTGELFF; CDR3nt: TGTGCCAGCAGCCACTTCTCCGGGACAAACACCGGGGAGCTGTTTTTT; abundance: many; j_gene: TRBJ2-2; v_gene: TRBV5-4; d_gene: -
CDR3aa: CASGSGGASEQYF; CDR3nt: TGTGCCAGCGGCTCCGGGGGGGCAAGCGAGCAGTACTTC; abundance: many; j_gene: TRBJ2-7; v_gene: TRBV12-3/TRBV12-4; d_gene: TRBD2
CDR3aa: CASGALTGFVNEQYF; CDR3nt: TGTGCCAGCGGCGCTCTGACAGGGTTTGTCAACGAGCAGTACTTC; abundance: -; j_gene: TRBJ2-7; v_gene: TRBV7-8; d_gene: TRBD1
CDR3aa: CASSLAGGLDTQYF; CDR3nt: TGTGCCAGCAGCTTAGCGGGGGGCCTGGATACGCAGTATTTT; abundance: many; j_gene: TRBJ2-3; v_gene: TRBV7-8; d_gene: -
CDR3aa: CASSSQDADTQYF; CDR3nt: TGTGCCAGCAGCTCCCAAGATGCAGATACGCAGTATTTT; abundance: many; j_gene: TRBJ2-3; v_gene: TRBV7-9; d_gene: -
CDR3aa: CASSPTPTGNEQYF; CDR3nt: TGTGCTAGCAGCCCAACCCCGACAGGGAACGAGCAGTACTTC; abundance: many; j_gene: TRBJ2-7; v_gene: TRBV7-7; d_gene: TRBD1
CDR3aa: CASRQGLRAGTGELFF; CDR3nt: TGTGCCAGCAGGCAGGGACTACGGGCGGGGACCGGGGAGCTGTTTTTT; abundance: -; j_gene: TRBJ2-2; v_gene: TRBV5-4; d_gene: TRBD2
CDR3aa: CASGRDRESGELFF; CDR3nt: TGCGCCAGCGGCCGGGACAGGGAGTCCGGGGAGCTGTTTTTT; abundance: many; j_gene: TRBJ2-2; v_gene: TRBV10-2; d_gene: TRBD1
CDR3aa: CSARNAGGGGYNERFF; CDR3nt: TGCAGTGCTAGAAACGCCGGCGGGGGGGGCTACAATGAGCGGTTCTTC; abundance: -; j_gene: TRBJ2-1; v_gene: TRBV20-1; d_gene: TRBD2
CDR3aa: CAWSEGSGELFF; CDR3nt: TGTGCCTGGAGTGAAGGGAGCGGGGAGCTGTTTTTT; abundance: many; j_gene: TRBJ2-2; v_gene: TRBV30; d_gene: -
CDR3aa: CASSPRQNTGELFF; CDR3nt: TGTGCCAGCAGCCCACGACAGAACACCGGGGAGCTGTTTTTT; abundance: many; j_gene: TRBJ2-2; v_gene: TRBV5-4; d_gene: -
CDR3aa: CSASGTLNTEAFF; CDR3nt: TGCAGTGCTAGTGGCACGTTGAACACTGAAGCTTTCTTT; abundance: many; j_gene: TRBJ1-1; v_gene: TRBV20-1; d_gene: -
CDR3aa: CASSLWVNTEAFF; CDR3nt: TGTGCCAGCAGTTTGTGGGTGAACACTGAAGCTTTCTTT; abundance: many; j_gene: TRBJ1-1; v_gene: TRBV12-3/TRBV12-4; d_gene: -
CDR3aa: CASSVEVGGENTGELFF; CDR3nt: TGTGCCAGCAGCGTAGAGGTGGGGGGGGAGAACACCGGGGAGCTGTTTTTT; abundance: -; j_gene: TRBJ2-2; v_gene: TRBV9; d_gene: TRBD2